Here is one T cell receptor (beta chain) with its context. These data originate in a study of T cell changes during pregnancy in multiple sclerosis. The repertoire was sequenced with immunoSEQ multiplex PCR; TCRdb's copy has only in-frame clones and lacks some. The table has 50,000 or so clones, approximately 90% seen once. Looked up from germline, CDR1 is SEHNR and CDR2 is FQNEAQ (reference sequence). CDR3 length: 12 residues. The junction had 1 base not matched to a gene; V was cut back by 6 bases and J by 3 bases. The input for sequencing was CD4+ T cells from peripheral blood mononuclear cells, taken before pregnancy. V and J are TRBV7-9 and TRBJ1-2, with 7 bases that match TRBD1. This clonotype was obtained from a female donor with multiple sclerosis, enrolled in a pregnancy study. In nucleotides, the CDR3 is TGTGCCAGCAGTACAGGGGACTATGGCTACACCTTC. Translated: CASSTGDYGYTF.